Given below is one T cell receptor (beta chain) in context. Trimming removed 0 bases from V and 7 bases from J; junction bases left unmatched: 6. CDR1 and CDR2 (germline): MGHRA, YSYEKL. The CDR3 totals 16 residues. These data originate in a study of blood T cell repertoires in COVID-19. Overall study: Material from acute and convalescent COVID-19 was sourced from the United States, Italy and Spain. T cells, B-cell-depleted T cells, or PBMCs supplied cDNA or gDNA.

Libraries were prepared by immunoSEQ multiplex PCR; TCRdb keeps only in-frame clonotypes and omits some of them. The sample holds around 130,000 clones, 86% seen once. The material sequenced was peripheral blood. The origin of this receptor is a man between 40 and 49 years old with acute or convalescent COVID-19. The chain has TRBV4-1 and TRBJ2-1; 10 bases match TRBD2. The CDR3 nucleotides are TGCGCCAGCAGCCAAGATCCACTAGCGGGACGGAATGAGCAGTTCTTC. This sequence encodes CASSQDPLAGRNEQFF.